The 26 T cell receptor beta chains given below trace back to one sample, sequenced in a study of PD-L1 blockade in urothelial cancer. This sample's time point: pretreatment peripheral blood. Clones were sequenced by immunoSEQ multiplex PCR, and TCRdb holds only the in-frame ones, with some missing. The sample lists 40,000 to 60,000 clones, around 80% occurring once. Sample: PBMCs, taken around atezolizumab (anti-PD-L1) treatment. Receptors originate from a man aged 70-80 years with urothelial cancer.

This clone showed up just a few times. This rearrangement joins TRBV7-3 to TRBJ2-1; D unclear. V was cut by 5 bases and J by 4 bases, with 15 bases left in between. The CDR3 covers 15 residues. The V gene's germline CDR1 is SGHTA and CDR2 FQGTGA. The CDR3 region is CASSPLASGYNEQFF. The CDR3 DNA reads TGTGCCAGCAGCCCCCTGGCTAGTGGGTACAATGAGCAGTTCTTC.

The rearrangement uses TRBV7-6 and TRBJ2-5, with D tentatively TRBD2 (5 bases). This CDR3 has 14 residues. Germline values: CDR1 SGHVS, CDR2 FNYEAQ. The V end lost 3 bases, the J end lost 0 bases, and 8 bases lay between the germline ends. The CDR3 nucleotides read TGTGCCAGCAGCTTGGGAGCGGACCAAGAGACCCAGTACTTC. The encoded protein is CASSLGADQETQYF. The variable domain in full, completed from reference TRBV7-6 and TRBJ2-5, reads GAGVSQSPRYKVTKRGQDVALRCDPISGHVSLYWYRQALGQGPEFLTYFNYEAQQDKSGLPNDRFSAERPEGSISTLTIQRTEQRDSAMYRCASSLGADQETQYFGPGTRLLVL.

The V and J genes are TRBV28 and TRBJ1-4, with no clear D. The CDR3 has 16 residues. V shed 4 bases and J shed 0 bases, with 12 bases lying between them. The germline gives CDR1 MDHEN, CDR2 SYDVKM. CDR3 residues: CASSSNQLATNEKLFF. The CDR3 nucleotides are TGTGCCAGCAGTTCGAACCAACTGGCAACTAATGAAAAACTGTTTTTT.

The rearrangement links TRBV7-2 to TRBJ1-1; TRBD1 matches 7 bases. The CDR3 loop spans 14 amino acids. Germline V gene data show CDR1 as SGHTA and CDR2 as FQGNSA. After removal of 5 bases from V and 6 bases from J, the junction contained 9 bases not matched to a gene. The CDR3 sequence is CASSLQGGRPEAFF. The CDR3 DNA is TGTGCCAGCAGCCTTCAGGGGGGCCGGCCTGAAGCTTTCTTT.

The J gene is TRBJ2-2, the V gene TRBV4-3; 12 bases fit TRBD2. After removal of 0 bases from V and 7 bases from J, the junction contained 3 bases not matched to a gene. Germline V CDR1 and CDR2: LGHNA, YSLEER. This CDR3 is 16 amino acids long. CDR3 bases: TGCGCCAGCAGCCAAGAGACTAGCGGGGGCCTCGGGGAGCTGTTTTTT. Translating it yields CASSQETSGGLGELFF.

The chain joins TRBV4-1 to TRBJ2-3, with D unresolved. V lost 6 bases and J lost 2, with 12 bases in between. The CDR3 covers 14 residues. Germline-derived CDR1 and CDR2 are MGHRA and YSYEKL. The CDR3 DNA sequence: TGCGCCAGCAGTCTTGGCTCCCTCACAGATACGCAGTATTTT. Translating gives CASSLGSLTDTQYF.

The chain carries TRBV20-1 and TRBJ1-1; D is perhaps TRBD1 (6 bases). This CDR3 region has 10 residues. Deletions cut 8 bases from V and 11 bases from J, with 15 bases between. Germline V gene lookup returns CDR1 DFQATT and CDR2 SNEGSKA (reference sequence). The chain's CDR3 is CSPPGGRAFF. CDR3 DNA: TGCAGTCCGCCGGGGGGCCGGGCTTTCTTT.

This clone was found a few times. The chain carries TRBV6-1 and TRBJ2-2; 7 nucleotides match TRBD2. V lost 8 bases and J lost 4; bases outside the gene matches: 10. CDR1 MNHNS and CDR2 SASEGT come from the germline V gene. The CDR3 loop spans 15 amino acids. The CDR3 protein is CASRPSSGPTGELFF. CDR3 DNA: TGTGCCAGCCGTCCTTCTAGCGGCCCCACCGGGGAGCTGTTTTTT.

This chain uses TRBV2 with TRBJ1-1; 8 nucleotides match TRBD1. With V trimmed by 5 bases and J by 0 bases, 5 bases remained unmatched. From germline, CDR1 is SNHLY and CDR2 FYNNEI. The CDR3 loop spans 15 amino acids. CDR3 DNA sequence: TGTGCCAGCAGTCCCGGGACAGGTTTGAACACTGAAGCTTTCTTT. It encodes CASSPGTGLNTEAFF.

The rearrangement uses TRBV28 and TRBJ1-2, with 10 bases matching TRBD1. This CDR3 contains 15 residues. J was trimmed by 5 bases and V by 6 bases; bases with no gene match: 9. Per the germline V gene, CDR1 is MDHEN and CDR2 is SYDVKM. CDR3 amino acids: CASRGGQGRGYGYTF. The CDR3 DNA reads as TGTGCCAGCAGGGGGGGACAGGGGAGAGGGTATGGCTACACCTTC.

The chain has TRBV19 and TRBJ2-7, with 7 bases that match TRBD1. Germline CDR1 and CDR2: LNHDA and SQIVND (reference sequence). V gave up 5 bases and J gave up 4 bases; unmatched junction bases: 14. This CDR3 region has 16 residues. The CDR3 region is CASSPTQPGQNYEQYF. CDR3 DNA sequence: TGTGCCAGTAGTCCGACTCAACCGGGACAGAATTACGAGCAGTACTTC.

The rearrangement links TRBV2 to TRBJ2-7, with D possibly being TRBD2 (5 bases). CDR1 is SNHLY and CDR2 is FYNNEI in the germline V gene. The CDR3 is 15 residues long. Trimming cost V 1 base and J 3 bases, with 13 bases left between them. The CDR3 DNA reads as TGTGCCAGCAGTGAAGAGCGGAGTATGCTCTACGAGCAGTACTTC. This codes for CASSEERSMLYEQYF.

V usage is TRBV7-7 and J usage is TRBJ2-5, with 14 bases that match TRBD2. This CDR3 has 16 amino acids. Germline V gives CDR1 SSHAT, CDR2 FNYEAQ (reference sequence). V shed 5 bases and J 3 bases; nucleotides not matched to a gene: 5. This CDR3 reads CASSAGTSGSEETQYF. The DNA for the CDR3 is TGTGCCAGCAGCGCCGGGACTAGCGGGAGCGAAGAGACCCAGTACTTC.

This chain joins TRBV25-1 and TRBJ1-1; tentatively, D is TRBD1 (5 bases). Trimming stripped 8 bases from V and 5 bases from J, with 15 bases between. This CDR3 is 13 amino acids long. CDR1 MGHDK and CDR2 SYGVNS come from the germline V gene. CDR3 nucleotide sequence: TGTGCCAGCCGGTTCGCAGGGAGGACTGAAGCTTTCTTT. This gives the protein CASRFAGRTEAFF.

The genes are TRBV15 and TRBJ1-2; tentative D call: TRBD1 (6 bases). V was trimmed by 6 bases and J by 9 bases, leaving 26 bases between them. CDR3 length: 16 amino acids. The germline gives CDR1 LNHNV, CDR2 YYDKDF (reference sequence). In DNA, the CDR3 is TGTGCCACCAGTTTCTACCACGGAGTCAGGGGCGCCCGCTACACCTTC. Translated: CATSFYHGVRGARYTF.

V is TRBV6-5 and J is TRBJ1-2; 9 bases line up with TRBD1. Germline loops: CDR1 MNHEY, CDR2 SVGAGI. This CDR3 has 16 residues. V lost 0 bases and J lost 7; bases outside the gene matches: 9. The CDR3 DNA sequence: TGTGCCAGCAGTTACTCCCCGGGACAGGGATTAAGTGGCTACACCTTC. It specifies CASSYSPGQGLSGYTF.

The rearrangement joins TRBV29-1 to TRBJ2-1, with a weak D call TRBD2 (6 bases). Germline CDR1 and CDR2: SQVTM and ANQGSEA. This CDR3 has 11 residues. V dropped 7 bases and J dropped 7 bases, with 11 bases sitting between them. The CDR3 coding sequence is TGCAGCGGACATGCGGGGAATGAGCAGTTCTTC. Amino acid sequence: CSGHAGNEQFF.

The chain uses TRBV5-1 and TRBJ1-1, with a weak D call TRBD1 (6 bases). Germline V gene sequence: CDR1 SGHRS, CDR2 YFSETQ. Trimming took 2 bases from V and 5 from J, leaving 10 bases between them. The CDR3 totals 13 residues. CDR3 sequence: CASSLQGGTEAFF. DNA of the CDR3: TGCGCCAGCAGCTTACAGGGCGGGACTGAAGCTTTCTTT. The full variable domain, its missing parts supplied by reference TRBV5-1 and TRBJ1-1, is KAGVTQTPRYLIKTRGQQVTLSCSPISGHRSVSWYQQTPGQGLQFLFEYFSETQRNKGNFPGRFSGRQFSNSRSEMNVSTLELGDSALYLCASSLQGGTEAFFGQGTRLTVV.

This clone was counted a single time. The chain has TRBV2 and TRBJ2-5; the match to TRBD2 covers 15 bases. This CDR3 has 19 amino acids. Unmatched junction bases numbered 15, after V lost 6 bases and J lost 4 bases. Per germline, CDR1 SNHLY and CDR2 FYNNEI. CDR3 bases: TGTGCCAGCAGCAAGCTTGGACTAGCGGGAGGGCCTCATGGAGAGACCCAGTACTTC. Residues: CASSKLGLAGGPHGETQYF.

This chain connects TRBV5-4 to TRBJ2-1, with a tentative D call TRBD2 (5 bases). The V end was cut by 9 bases, the J end by 0 bases, with 10 bases between. Germline lookup yields CDR1 SGHNT and CDR2 YYREEE (reference sequence). The CDR3 consists of 13 residues. The CDR3 loop reads CAIQDFSYNEQFF. In DNA form, the CDR3 reads TGTGCCATCCAGGACTTCTCCTACAATGAGCAGTTCTTC. Supplemented by reference TRBV5-4 and TRBJ2-1, the full variable domain reads ETGVTQSPTHLIKTRGQQVTLRCSSQSGHNTVSWYQQALGQGPQFIFQYYREEENGRGNFPPRFSGLQFPNYSSELNVNALELDDSALYLCAIQDFSYNEQFFGPGTRLTVL.

CDR3 DNA sequence: TGTGCCAGCAGGACAGGGGGCGCCGAGGGAACTGAAGCTTTCTTT. Amino acid sequence: CASRTGGAEGTEAFF. V usage is TRBV27 and J usage is TRBJ1-1, with 10 bases fitting TRBD1. The V and J ends lost 6 bases and 5 bases, in that order; junction bases with no gene match: 9. This CDR3 comprises 15 residues. Germline CDR1 is MNHEY and CDR2 is SMNVEV (reference sequence).

The genes are TRBV4-1 and TRBJ2-5; 7 nucleotides agree with TRBD2. CDR3 size: 15 residues. V gave up 1 base and J gave up 2 bases; unmatched junction bases: 4. Germline V gene lookup returns CDR1 MGHRA and CDR2 YSYEKL. CDR3 loop: CASSQGGGLQETQYF. DNA of the CDR3: TGCGCCAGCAGCCAAGGGGGGGGATTGCAAGAGACCCAGTACTTC.

The chain has TRBV4-3 and TRBJ1-3; D is perhaps TRBD1 (6 bases). Trimming removed 4 bases from V and 0 bases from J, with 16 bases in between. The V gene's germline CDR1 is LGHNA and CDR2 YSLEER. CDR3 length: 17 amino acids. DNA for the CDR3: TGCGCCAGCAGCCCCTCGTTAACAGGGCGCTCTGGAAACACCATATATTTT. Translating it yields CASSPSLTGRSGNTIYF.

This chain joins TRBV28 and TRBJ1-1; TRBD1 might be the D (6 bases). The germline CDR1 and CDR2 sequences are MDHEN and SYDVKM. Trimming stripped 6 bases from V and 1 base from J, with 18 bases between. The CDR3 spans 16 residues. Written as DNA, the CDR3 is TGTGCCAGCAGAAAAACAGGGTTAGGTGAGAACACTGAAGCTTTCTTT. Translated: CASRKTGLGENTEAFF.

This chain uses TRBV6-5 with TRBJ2-3; TRBD1 is a possible D gene (6 bases). V lost 5 bases to trimming and J lost 7 bases, with 13 bases between them. The CDR3 runs 13 residues. Looked up from germline, CDR1 is MNHEY and CDR2 is SVGAGI. CDR3 amino acids: CASSPRGRHTQYF. The DNA for the CDR3 is TGTGCCAGCAGTCCCAGGGGTAGACATACGCAGTATTTT.

This chain links TRBV9 with TRBJ1-2; weak D call: TRBD1 (6 bases). Germline CDR1 and CDR2: SGDLS and YYNGEE. The CDR3 is made up of 15 amino acids. V was shortened by 3 bases and J by 7 bases, with 19 bases between the two germline ends. DNA for the CDR3: TGTGCCAGCAGCGCCCTAACGGGGGGGGCGGGTGGCTACACCTTC. This gives the protein CASSALTGGAGGYTF. Combining the CDR3 with reference TRBV9 and TRBJ1-2 gives the whole variable domain DSGVTQTPKHLITATGQRVTLRCSPRSGDLSVYWYQQSLDQGLQFLIQYYNGEERAKGNILERFSAQQFPDLHSELNLSSLELGDSALYFCASSALTGGAGGYTFGSGTRLTVV.